This record concerns one TCR beta chain sequence. No cognate antigen has been identified for it. Sequencing instrument: Illumina HiSeq 2000. TCR beta cDNA libraries were prepared using 5'RACE template switching, which introduced a universal primer site and unique molecular identifiers. cDNA synthesis was primed from the TCR beta constant segment and was followed by two successive PCR amplification steps. In the paper's pipeline: Reads were demultiplexed and grouped by UMI with MIGEC, and clonotypes were assembled and quantified with MiTCR. Only TCR cDNA sequences supported by at least two reads were kept to exclude erroneous sequences. The tcR package was used for downstream repertoire analysis, and clonotypes were matched between fractions using CDR3 nucleotide sequence together with V segment. Antigen specificity was annotated against VDJdb with VDJmatch, allowing one amino acid substitution in CDR3. After the reads were reprocessed by TCRdb, one entry was made per CDR3 protein sequence, with no DNA. It is TCRdb's table, rather than the study itself, that gives the V and J calls and clone size. This sample's table has entries for 550,000 to 600,000 distinct CDR3 sequences. The biggest ten clones account for approximately 3.6% of the sample.

A commercial ELISA kit detecting HCMV-specific IgG in serum was used to determine HCMV serostatus. Peripheral blood mononuclear cells were isolated from blood by Ficoll density gradient centrifugation. The CDR3 starts with the cysteine, ends with the phenylalanine, and has 15 residues. This entry has no DNA. The germline V gene (reference sequence) supplies CDR1 SGHNT and CDR2 YYREEE. These data are taken from a study of T cells expressing NK-cell markers (dated by TCRdb to the early 2020s). Study-level background: TCR beta-chain repertoires were profiled in sorted CD3+CD56+NKG2C+, CD3+CD56+NKG2C- and CD3+CD56-NKG2C+ T-cell subsets from eight donors. Seven of the eight sequenced donors were HCMV-seropositive and one was HCMV-seronegative. All eight donors whose samples were sequenced were randomly selected healthy volunteers, three of them men and five women. Illumina HiSeq 2000/2500, MiSeq or NextSeq was used to sequence libraries as 2 x 150 bp reads. What the authors observed across the whole study: Those dominant clonotypes were again the most abundant among CD3+CD56-NKG2C+ cells in a handful of donors, at about 25-65%. It remained unclear whether the expanded NKG2C-expressing T cell clones were specific for HCMV antigens. For over five donors, the dominant CD3+CD56+NKG2C+ clonotypes were among the top 10 CD8+ clonotypes and accounted for roughly 1.0-8% of CD8+ T cells.

Recombination joined TRBV5-4 with TRBJ2-1; TCRdb calls TRBD2, which cannot be checked without DNA. Sequenced material: blood T cells: a sorted CD56 or NKG2C T cell subset, CD4+ or CD8+ T cells, or bulk PBMC T cells (not recorded which). This sequence originates from a man younger than 30 in good health. Donor details come from another sample of the same person, matched by shared clones. The CDR3 here reads CASSKNRAPYNEQFF. With the portions outside the CDR3 filled from the reference TRBV5-4 and TRBJ2-1 genes, the complete variable region becomes ETGVTQSPTHLIKTRGQQVTLRCSSQSGHNTVSWYQQALGQGPQFIFQYYREEENGRGNFPPRFSGLQFPNYSSELNVNALELDDSALYLCASSKNRAPYNEQFFGPGTRLTVL.